Each of the 15 T cell receptor beta chains below was sequenced from the same sample in a study of T cell responses to AZD1222 COVID-19 vaccine. Generated by immunoSEQ multiplex PCR, the TCRdb table keeps only in-frame clones and is missing some. The sample lists about 150,000 clones; roughly 90% were seen once. The starting material was peripheral blood, obtained on day 0 of AZD1222 vaccination. The receptors were sampled from an adult in good health.

The gene calls are TRBV27 and TRBJ1-4; 8 nucleotides align to TRBD1. The V gene's germline CDR1 is MNHEY and CDR2 SMNVEV (reference sequence). V was clipped by 6 bases and J by 5 bases; unmatched bases: 5. The CDR3 totals 14 residues. Here the CDR3 DNA reads TGTGCCAGCAGAGGATGGACAGGGAATGAAAAACTGTTTTTT. Encoded protein: CASRGWTGNEKLFF.

This rearrangement joins TRBV19 to TRBJ1-5; D is unresolved. Trimming took 8 bases from V and 0 from J, leaving 17 bases between them. CDR1 is LNHDA and CDR2 is SQIVND in the germline V gene (reference sequence). The CDR3 contains 16 residues. CDR3 nucleotides: TGTGCCAGTTCCCAGATGTGGGGATATAGCAATCAGCCCCAGCATTTT. This sequence encodes CASSQMWGYSNQPQHF.

This rearrangement joins TRBV12-3 or TRBV12-4 to TRBJ1-1; D is unclear. This CDR3 region has 12 residues. The V and J ends lost 3 bases and 10 bases respectively, with 12 bases between them. The CDR3 DNA is TGTGCCAGCAGTTTTAATCCTTTCCGAGCTTTCTTT. The encoded protein is CASSFNPFRAFF.

The genes are TRBV19 and TRBJ2-1, with D possibly TRBD1 on 6 matching bases. This CDR3 has 16 residues. Per the germline V gene, CDR1 is LNHDA and CDR2 is SQIVND (reference sequence). Trimming cost V 3 bases and J 10 bases, with 22 bases left between them. In DNA, the CDR3 is TGTGCCAGTAGTATTTCTTTGGCAGGGGATTTGGGGGAGCAGTTCTTC. Protein sequence: CASSISLAGDLGEQFF. The full variable domain, rest sourced from reference TRBV19 and TRBJ2-1, is DGGITQSPKYLFRKEGQNVTLSCEQNLNHDAMYWYRQDPGQGLRLIYYSQIVNDFQKGDIAEGYSVSREKKESFPLTVTSAQKNPTAFYLCASSISLAGDLGEQFFGPGTRLTVL.

The J gene is TRBJ2-2, the V gene TRBV9; 11 bases match TRBD2. The CDR3 contains 17 residues. Unmatched junction bases numbered 8, after V lost 3 bases and J lost 4 bases. Germline CDR1 and CDR2: SGDLS and YYNGEE. CDR3: CASSAPPGTSGTGELFF. CDR3 nucleotides: TGTGCCAGCAGCGCGCCCCCCGGGACTAGCGGCACCGGGGAGCTGTTTTTT.

This clone was observed once. The chain uses TRBV27 and TRBJ1-1; D gene uncertain. This CDR3 comprises 14 residues. V was pared by 3 bases and J by 3 bases, with 11 bases between. The germline gives CDR1 MNHEY, CDR2 SMNVEV (reference sequence). The CDR3 nucleotides read TGTGCCAGCAGTTTGAGAGCCAGACACACTGAAGCTTTCTTT. Translating gives CASSLRARHTEAFF.

This rearrangement joins TRBV25-1 to TRBJ1-5, with D hard to call. The CDR3 totals 17 residues. V gave up 7 bases and J gave up 7 bases, with 26 bases separating them. From germline, CDR1 is MGHDK and CDR2 SYGVNS. CDR3 sequence (DNA): TGTGCCAGCAACCTCGTCAGCCCTACGGGGTCAAGACAGCCCCAGCATTTT. Translating gives CASNLVSPTGSRQPQHF.

The chain is built from TRBV7-9 and TRBJ1-2, with D perhaps matching TRBD1 (5 bases). The germline CDR1 and CDR2 sequences are SEHNR and FQNEAQ (reference sequence). The V end lost 5 bases, the J end lost 7 bases, and 17 bases lay between the germline ends. CDR3 length: 14 residues. CDR3 DNA: TGTGCCAGCAGCGTTAGGGGCCTCGGGTTTGGCTACACCTTC. Residues: CASSVRGLGFGYTF.

V gene TRBV5-5 combines with J gene TRBJ2-2, with D tentatively TRBD1 (5 bases). Germline V gene data show CDR1 as SGHKS and CDR2 as YYEKEE (reference sequence). V was trimmed by 1 base and J by 6 bases, leaving 19 bases between them. This CDR3 is built from 17 residues. CDR3 sequence (DNA): TGTGCCAGCAGCTTGCTCCAGGGAATGGGTAGAGCCGGGGAGCTGTTTTTT. Its protein is CASSLLQGMGRAGELFF.

This clone appeared a single time. CDR3 bases: TGTGCCAGCAGACGGACAGAGAATCAGCCCCAGCATTTT. Its protein product is CASRRTENQPQHF. This sequence joins TRBV5-8 and TRBJ1-5; D might be TRBD1 (6 bases). This CDR3 has 13 amino acids. Germline CDR1 SGHTS, CDR2 YDEGEE. V shed 5 bases and J shed 4 bases, with 10 bases lying between them.

The rearrangement uses TRBV6-5 and TRBJ2-1; D gene ambiguous. Germline CDR1 is MNHEY and CDR2 is SVGAGI. There are 16 residues in the CDR3. V dropped 1 base and J dropped 6 bases, with 16 bases sitting between them. The CDR3 region is CASSYYPTPPGNEQFF. CDR3 coding DNA: TGTGCCAGCAGTTACTACCCGACCCCCCCGGGCAATGAGCAGTTCTTC.

The chain has TRBV18 and TRBJ1-6; D remains ambiguous. Between the trimmed V and J ends, which lost 3 bases and 7 bases, there was a span of 10 bases. Germline values: CDR1 KGHSH, CDR2 LQKENI. The CDR3 spans 14 residues. Here the CDR3 reads CASSPETANSPLHF. The CDR3 nucleotides read TGTGCCAGCTCACCTGAAACAGCAAATTCACCCCTCCACTTT.

This chain links TRBV7-9 with TRBJ1-1; the D is unclear. The CDR3 loop spans 12 amino acids. Trimming removed 1 base from V and 6 bases from J, with 6 bases in between. Germline V CDR1 and CDR2: SEHNR, FQNEAQ (reference sequence). The CDR3 spells CASSLVAPEAFF. CDR3 nucleotides: TGTGCCAGCAGCTTAGTGGCACCTGAAGCTTTCTTT.

This chain joins TRBV30 and TRBJ1-4, with TRBD1 matching over 8 bases. This CDR3 spans 14 amino acids. Germline V gene lookup returns CDR1 GTSNPN and CDR2 SVGIG (reference sequence). V shed 2 bases and J 5 bases; nucleotides not matched to a gene: 4. The DNA for the CDR3 is TGTGCCTGGAGTAGGACAGGGAGCAATGAAAAACTGTTTTTT. Its translation: CAWSRTGSNEKLFF.

This chain links TRBV12-3 or TRBV12-4 with TRBJ2-5; D remains ambiguous. With 7 bases removed from V and 5 bases from J, the gap between germline ends came to 14 bases. The CDR3 consists of 13 residues. As DNA, the CDR3 is TGTGCCAGCACCCCCCAAGAAGGGGAGACCCAGTACTTC. It translates to CASTPQEGETQYF.